This T cell receptor beta chain was sequenced in a study of T cell repertoires in cytomegalovirus infection. Background on the study: Evidence of both CMV infection and a matching HLA type came from public TCR beta signatures. Whole-study findings and limits: The cumulative frequency of public TCR beta families distinguished individuals who carried CMV together with the relevant HLA.

A single record per CDR3 protein comes from TCRdb applying MiXCR to the reads. The repertoire holds a few hundred thousand distinct CDR3 sequences, roughly 20% seen once, with about 10% in the top ten. This clonotype was counted only a few times. The antigen is unknown. The germline V gene encodes CDR1 LGHNA and CDR2 YSLEER. V dropped 0 bases and J dropped 6; count of bases not matched to a gene: 6. The CDR3 loop spans 16 amino acids. Sequencing was carried out using PBMCs. V is TRBV4-3 and J is TRBJ2-1; TRBD2 aligns across 9 bases. The TCR sequence derives from a human donor in good health (CMV status not recorded). Some clones in this sample may be carry-over from other donors' samples. CDR3 DNA: TGCGCCAGCAGCCAAGATTTTGGCGGGAGGGCCAATGAGCAGTTCTTC. Its translation: CASSQDFGGRANEQFF.